The TCR beta chain described here comes from a study of blood T cell repertoires in COVID-19. Study details: Researchers got acute and convalescent COVID-19 samples from the United States, Italy and Spain. T cells, B-cell-depleted T cells, or PBMCs supplied cDNA or gDNA.

The ends were cut back, 8 bases at V and 3 bases at J, with 10 bases in the middle. The CDR3 covers 12 residues. Germline V gene sequence: CDR1 SNHLY, CDR2 FYNNEI. As originally analysed: The assay estimated nucleated cells by amplifying reference gene primers. TCRdb keeps only in-frame clones here, not all; method: immunoSEQ multiplex PCR. V, J and clone size are those of that table, while D and trimming were read from the DNA. Counted here are some 250,000 clones, approximately 91% occurring once; the ten biggest clones make up around 0.78%. The clonotype originates from a woman aged 25 to 39 with acute or convalescent COVID-19. The sequenced material came from peripheral blood. The V gene is TRBV2, the J gene TRBJ1-2; D gene unclear. CDR3 nucleotides: TGTGCCAGCCAGGCCGGCTACTATGGCTACACCTTC. As protein: CASQAGYYGYTF.